Listed below are T cell receptor beta chains from one sample, sequenced in a study of blood T cell repertoires in COVID-19. Sequencing used immunoSEQ multiplex PCR; TCRdb keeps in-frame clones, though not all of them. In the table there are around 280,000 clones, roughly 90% of which are singletons. Sequenced input: peripheral blood. The source is a woman younger than 45 with COVID-19, enrolled during active disease. The CDR3 runs from the conserved cysteine through the conserved F or W. The D gene is left open where the match is weak. The size entry is marked missing in some rows and otherwise reads once, few, many or a size class.

V	D	size	J	CDR3	DNA
TRBV5-4	TRBD2	-	TRBJ2-3	CASSGLAGGASTDTQYF	TGTGCCAGCAGCGGACTAGCGGGGGGTGCTAGCACAGATACGCAGTATTTT
TRBV24-1	-	-	TRBJ1-1	CATSGLLAEAFF	TGTGCCACCAGTGGGTTATTAGCTGAAGCTTTCTTT
TRBV5-1	TRBD1	-	TRBJ2-1	CASSLRTGGLNEQFF	TGCGCCAGCAGCTTGAGGACAGGGGGCCTCAATGAGCAGTTCTTC
TRBV5-1	-	-	TRBJ2-4	CASGRGDLAKNIQYF	TGCGCCAGCGGAAGAGGAGATCTAGCCAAAAACATTCAGTACTTC
TRBV5-1	TRBD1	once	TRBJ2-2	CASSFTGGGLNTGELFF	TGCGCCAGCAGCTTTACAGGGGGCGGTTTAAACACCGGGGAGCTGTTTTTT
TRBV5-1	TRBD1	-	TRBJ2-7	CASSLEGQVSYEQYF	TGCGCCAGCAGCTTGGAAGGACAGGTGTCCTACGAGCAGTACTTC
TRBV27	-	-	TRBJ1-6	CASSLMISSYNSPLHF	TGTGCCAGCAGTTTAATGATTAGCTCCTATAATTCACCCCTCCACTTT
TRBV7-2	-	few	TRBJ1-2	CASSLVGTKGYTF	TGTGCCAGCAGCTTAGTGGGGACAAAAGGCTACACCTTC
TRBV2	-	-	TRBJ2-1	CASSRHIGEPQFF	TGTGCCAGCAGTAGGCACATCGGGGAGCCGCAGTTCTTC
TRBV29-1	-	-	TRBJ1-2	CSVETRGYTF	TGCAGCGTTGAGACGAGGGGCTACACCTTC
TRBV6-6	-	-	TRBJ1-2	CASSPSQNYGYTF	TGTGCCAGCAGCCCCTCACAAAACTATGGCTACACCTTC
TRBV6-5	TRBD1	-	TRBJ1-1	CASNRGDTEAFF	TGTGCCAGCAACAGGGGGGACACTGAAGCTTTCTTT
TRBV12-1	-	-	TRBJ2-6	CASSFESPFDRRGANVLTF	TGTGCCAGCAGCTTTGAGAGTCCGTTTGACAGGCGGGGGGCCAACGTCCTGACTTTC
TRBV6-1	-	-	TRBJ2-3	CASSEADIPYTDTQYF	TGTGCCAGCAGTGAAGCAGACATCCCGTACACAGATACGCAGTATTTT
TRBV28	-	-	TRBJ1-2	CASSAPGRIDYGYTF	TGTGCCAGCAGTGCTCCTGGGAGAATTGACTATGGCTACACCTTC
TRBV28	-	-	TRBJ2-5	CASSFRGGVLQETQYF	TGTGCCAGCAGTTTTCGAGGGGGGGTCCTCCAAGAGACCCAGTACTTC